The rows below give T cell receptor beta chains drawn from one sample of a study of blood T cell repertoires in COVID-19. Only in-frame clones appear in the TCRdb table, and some are missing; sequencing was by immunoSEQ multiplex PCR. The table lists roughly 220,000 clones, around nine tenths of them singletons, with about 3% in the top ten. The sequenced sample was peripheral blood. These receptors were taken from a man in his fifties or sixties with acute or convalescent COVID-19. The CDR3 runs from the conserved cysteine through the conserved F or W. D genes are given only for firm matches. Clone size is given for some rows only: seen once, a few or many times, or a class if the clone is expanded.

d_call	clone_size	j_call	v_call	cdr3_aa	cdr3_nt
NA	few	TRBJ1-2	TRBV19	CASTQSYGYTF	TGTGCCAGTACCCAGTCCTATGGCTACACCTTC
TRBD1	NA	TRBJ2-7	TRBV5-5	CASSLTGDRGRYF	TGTGCCAGCAGCCTTACCGGGGACAGGGGGCGATACTTC
TRBD1	NA	TRBJ2-1	TRBV6-1	CASSEGQGIYNEQFF	TGTGCCAGCAGTGAAGGACAGGGGATATACAATGAGCAGTTCTTC
TRBD2	NA	TRBJ2-2	TRBV5-4	CASSVPGLGAGELFF	TGTGCCAGCAGCGTACCGGGACTAGGGGCCGGGGAGCTGTTTTTT
TRBD1	once	TRBJ2-7	TRBV11-2	CASSPGQGASYEQYF	TGTGCCAGCAGCCCAGGACAGGGGGCGTCGTACGAGCAGTACTTC
NA	NA	TRBJ1-1	TRBV6-2/TRBV6-3	CASSLPRGGLSEAFF	TGTGCCAGCAGTCTACCCCGTGGGGGGTTGAGTGAAGCTTTCTTT
TRBD1	NA	TRBJ1-3	TRBV19	CASSIRGQGRSGNTIYF	TGTGCCAGTAGTATAAGGGGACAGGGCCGCTCTGGAAACACCATATATTTT
TRBD1	NA	TRBJ1-5	TRBV19	CASSIGTGNQPQHF	TGTGCCAGTAGTATTGGGACAGGCAATCAGCCCCAGCATTTT
NA	once	TRBJ2-6	TRBV5-1	CASSLAGGTGANVLTF	TGCGCCAGCAGCTTGGCTGGGGGGACTGGGGCCAACGTCCTGACTTTC
NA	NA	TRBJ1-5	TRBV28	CASSLGRKPQHF	TGTGCCAGCAGTTTGGGGAGGAAGCCCCAGCATTTT
TRBD1	once	TRBJ1-2	TRBV5-6	CASSLRDRAGYGYTF	TGTGCCAGCAGCTTGAGGGACAGGGCTGGCTATGGCTACACCTTC
NA	NA	TRBJ2-2	TRBV5-1	CASSQGQGKNTGELFF	TGCGCCAGCAGCCAGGGGCAGGGCAAGAACACCGGGGAGCTGTTTTTT
TRBD1	once	TRBJ2-3	TRBV9	CASSVEGVQGTDTQYF	TGTGCCAGCAGCGTAGAGGGAGTACAGGGGACAGATACGCAGTATTTT
TRBD1	NA	TRBJ1-4	TRBV27	CASSLLRGTGSNEKLFF	TGTGCCAGCAGTCTCCTTCGGGGGACAGGGTCTAATGAAAAACTGTTTTTT
NA	NA	TRBJ1-3	TRBV3-1/TRBV3-2	CASSQDKGGAGNTIYF	TGTGCCAGCAGCCAAGATAAAGGGGGAGCTGGAAACACCATATATTTT
TRBD2	NA	TRBJ2-5	TRBV7-2	CASSTRTRIQETQYF	TGTGCCAGCAGCACCCGGACTAGGATCCAAGAGACCCAGTACTTC
NA	NA	TRBJ1-6	TRBV28	CASTLGGGYNSPLHF	TGTGCCAGCACCCTCGGCGGGGGATATAATTCACCCCTCCACTTT
NA	NA	TRBJ2-7	TRBV5-1	CASSPRTASYEQYF	TGCGCCAGCAGCCCAAGGACAGCCTCCTACGAGCAGTACTTC
NA	NA	TRBJ1-2	TRBV14	CASSQGGSNGGGYTF	TGTGCCAGCAGCCAAGGAGGGTCAAACGGGGGGGGCTACACCTTC
NA	NA	TRBJ1-4	TRBV9	CASSPAWGATNEKLFF	TGTGCCAGCAGCCCCGCATGGGGGGCAACTAATGAAAAACTGTTTTTT
TRBD2	NA	TRBJ2-3	TRBV6-6	CASRASGGTDTQYF	TGTGCCAGCAGGGCTAGCGGGGGAACAGATACGCAGTATTTT
NA	few	TRBJ2-3	TRBV7-2	CASSMTTTDTQYF	TGTGCCAGCAGCATGACAACCACAGATACGCAGTATTTT
TRBD1	NA	TRBJ2-7	TRBV11-1	CASSRGQGSYEQYF	TGTGCCAGCAGTCGAGGACAGGGATCCTACGAGCAGTACTTC
TRBD1	NA	TRBJ1-6	TRBV28	CASTKGTGDNSPLHF	TGTGCCAGCACCAAAGGGACAGGGGATAATTCACCCCTCCACTTT
TRBD1	NA	TRBJ1-2	TRBV2	CATEGQGSNYGYTF	TGTGCCACTGAGGGACAGGGCTCTAACTATGGCTACACCTTC
NA	NA	TRBJ2-3	TRBV27	CASSGAGGNQDTQYF	TGTGCCAGTTCTGGGGCAGGGGGGAATCAAGATACGCAGTATTTT
TRBD1	NA	TRBJ2-7	TRBV18	CASSPPGQGRGYEQYF	TGTGCCAGCTCACCGCCTGGACAGGGCCGTGGGTACGAGCAGTACTTC
NA	NA	TRBJ1-1	TRBV5-1	CASSLAAGTEAFF	TGCGCCAGCAGCTTGGCGGCAGGCACTGAAGCTTTCTTT
NA	few	TRBJ2-1	TRBV9	CASSATGGTYNEQFF	TGTGCCAGCAGCGCAACGGGGGGCACCTACAATGAGCAGTTCTTC
TRBD1	few	TRBJ1-6	TRBV20-1	CSASGFDRGNSPLHF	TGCAGTGCTAGTGGGTTCGACAGGGGAAATTCACCCCTCCACTTT
TRBD1	NA	TRBJ1-1	TRBV24-1	CATSVLDREEMNTEASF	TGTGCCACCAGTGTTCTGGACAGGGAGGAAATGAACACTGAAGCTTCCTTT
TRBD1	NA	TRBJ2-4	TRBV2	CASSEFGGQGAKNIQYF	TGTGCCAGCAGTGAATTCGGAGGACAGGGGGCCAAAAACATTCAGTACTTC
TRBD1	NA	TRBJ1-6	TRBV11-2	CASSLGTGTYNSPLHF	TGTGCCAGCAGCTTAGGGACAGGAACCTATAATTCACCCCTCCACTTT
NA	NA	TRBJ1-5	TRBV19	CASSKGQGQPQHF	TGTGCCAGTAGTAAGGGGCAGGGTCAGCCCCAGCATTTT
TRBD1	NA	TRBJ1-4	TRBV5-1	CASSFTGTGAEKLFF	TGCGCCAGCAGCTTTACCGGGACAGGGGCTGAAAAACTGTTTTTT